This entry concerns a single TCR beta chain. The antigen remains undetermined. Some clones are missing from TCRdb's copy, which holds only in-frame ones; the method was immunoSEQ multiplex PCR. The sample lists tens of thousands of clones, around 87% occurring once. The entry originates in a study of T cell responses to AZD1222 COVID-19 vaccine. The CDR3 extends over 14 amino acids. Germline loops: CDR1 SGDLS, CDR2 YYNGEE. V was cut by 0 bases and J by 7 bases, with 13 bases left in between. Study conclusions and caveats: Nearly half of spike-specific TCRs reportedly go after variant regions that carry no mutations. Baseline seropositives among AZD1222 recipients totaled only 5 to 7. Possibly, clonal diversity was underestimated; donors were largely white British and included more females.

The clonotype was recovered from an adult in good health. The chain uses TRBV9 and TRBJ1-1; D gene uncertain. The sequencing used peripheral blood, collected on day 0 of AZD1222 vaccination. The CDR3 DNA is TGTGCCAGCAGCGTAGGAGGTTTGCGTCGTGAAGCTTTCTTT. It translates to CASSVGGLRREAFF.